This is a list of T cell receptor beta chains from one sample in a study of blood T cell repertoires in COVID-19. Using immunoSEQ multiplex PCR, the repertoire was profiled, and TCRdb retains in-frame clones only, with some absent. Found here are roughly 400,000 clones, just under 90% of them singletons; the top ten hold 1.7%. The specimen was PBMCs or T cells enriched from blood (not recorded which). All receptors come from a woman under 40 who had recovered from COVID-19. The CDR3 runs from the conserved cysteine through the conserved F or W. Each record gives: D gene, V gene, J gene, clone size, CDR3 DNA, CDR3 protein. D genes are given only for firm matches. Only some rows state a clone size, as once, few, many or a class for expanded clones.

d_call: .
v_call: TRBV11-2
j_call: TRBJ1-1
clone_size: .
cdr3_nt: TGTGCCAGCAGCTTAAAGAGGAACACTGAAGCTTTCTTT
cdr3_aa: CASSLKRNTEAFF

d_call: .
v_call: TRBV28
j_call: TRBJ1-3
clone_size: .
cdr3_nt: TGTGCCAGCAGTAAAACAGCCTCTGGAAACACCATATATTTT
cdr3_aa: CASSKTASGNTIYF

d_call: .
v_call: TRBV7-9
j_call: TRBJ1-5
clone_size: .
cdr3_nt: TGTGCCAGCAGCTCAGGGGCGCGGAATCAGCCCCAGCATTTT
cdr3_aa: CASSSGARNQPQHF

d_call: .
v_call: TRBV5-1
j_call: TRBJ1-4
clone_size: .
cdr3_nt: TGCGCCAGCAGCGCCGACGGACTGTCTAGTGAAAAACTGTTTTTT
cdr3_aa: CASSADGLSSEKLFF

d_call: TRBD1
v_call: TRBV12-3/TRBV12-4
j_call: TRBJ2-7
clone_size: .
cdr3_nt: TGTGCCAGCAGTCAGACAGGGTTCCACGAGCAGTACTTC
cdr3_aa: CASSQTGFHEQYF

d_call: .
v_call: TRBV4-3
j_call: TRBJ1-1
clone_size: .
cdr3_nt: TGCGCCAGCAGCCAAGGGATCAGCGTTAACACTGAAGCTTTCTTT
cdr3_aa: CASSQGISVNTEAFF

d_call: .
v_call: TRBV19
j_call: TRBJ2-7
clone_size: few
cdr3_nt: TGTGCCAGTAATCAGGGAATACCCTACGAGCAGTACTTC
cdr3_aa: CASNQGIPYEQYF

d_call: .
v_call: TRBV2
j_call: TRBJ1-1
clone_size: .
cdr3_nt: TGTGCCAGCAGTGAAGAGTTTCGCGGGGCTGAAGCTTTCTTT
cdr3_aa: CASSEEFRGAEAFF

d_call: .
v_call: TRBV5-1
j_call: TRBJ2-7
clone_size: .
cdr3_nt: TGCGCCAGCAGCTATCCTACTAGAACGGGCTACGAGCAGTACTTC
cdr3_aa: CASSYPTRTGYEQYF

d_call: .
v_call: TRBV7-9
j_call: TRBJ2-2
clone_size: .
cdr3_nt: TGTGCCAGCAGCACCCTAGGGGCCGGGGAGCTGTTTTTT
cdr3_aa: CASSTLGAGELFF

d_call: TRBD2
v_call: TRBV7-3
j_call: TRBJ2-1
clone_size: .
cdr3_nt: TGTGCCACCTCCCCCTCGGGAGGTAATGAGCAGTTCTTC
cdr3_aa: CATSPSGGNEQFF

d_call: TRBD1
v_call: TRBV27
j_call: TRBJ2-3
clone_size: .
cdr3_nt: TGTGCCAGCAGTCCAATCGTCACCGGGACAGGGGAAGAGGATACGCAGTATTTT
cdr3_aa: CASSPIVTGTGEEDTQYF

d_call: TRBD2
v_call: TRBV6-5
j_call: TRBJ2-1
clone_size: few
cdr3_nt: TGTGCCAGCAGTTATGGGCTAGCGGGTAACAATGAGCAGTTCTTC
cdr3_aa: CASSYGLAGNNEQFF

d_call: TRBD1
v_call: TRBV18
j_call: TRBJ1-6
clone_size: .
cdr3_nt: TGTGCCAGCTCATCATTTACCGGGACAGGGGAATCACCCCTCCACTTT
cdr3_aa: CASSSFTGTGESPLHF

d_call: TRBD1
v_call: TRBV28
j_call: TRBJ1-1
clone_size: .
cdr3_nt: TGTGCCAGCAGACCCCTGGGGACAGGGGCCATGAACACTGAAGCTTTCTTT
cdr3_aa: CASRPLGTGAMNTEAFF

d_call: TRBD2
v_call: TRBV2
j_call: TRBJ2-7
clone_size: .
cdr3_nt: TGTGCCAGCAGTGGGACTAGCGGGAGGTATAGCTACGAGCAGTACTTC
cdr3_aa: CASSGTSGRYSYEQYF

d_call: .
v_call: TRBV30
j_call: TRBJ1-5
clone_size: .
cdr3_nt: TGTGCCTGGAGTGTATCGCCAGGGACGGGGGGACAGCCCCAGCATTTT
cdr3_aa: CAWSVSPGTGGQPQHF

d_call: TRBD1
v_call: TRBV5-5
j_call: TRBJ2-7
clone_size: .
cdr3_nt: TGTGCCAGCAGGGACCGGGACAGGGCCGGGGGCCACGAGCAGTACTTC
cdr3_aa: CASRDRDRAGGHEQYF

d_call: .
v_call: TRBV18
j_call: TRBJ1-2
clone_size: .
cdr3_nt: TGTGCCAGCTCACCACCTCCAGGATCTAACTATGGCTACACCTTC
cdr3_aa: CASSPPPGSNYGYTF

d_call: TRBD1
v_call: TRBV10-3
j_call: TRBJ1-6
clone_size: .
cdr3_nt: TGTGCCATCAGTTCGGTGGGACAGCTAGATAATTCACCCCTCCACTTT
cdr3_aa: CAISSVGQLDNSPLHF

d_call: TRBD1
v_call: TRBV6-1
j_call: TRBJ2-1
clone_size: many
cdr3_nt: TGTGCCAGCAGTGAAACCGGGACAGGGTTCAATGAGCAGTTCTTC
cdr3_aa: CASSETGTGFNEQFF

d_call: .
v_call: TRBV18
j_call: TRBJ1-5
clone_size: once
cdr3_nt: TGTGCCAGCACCGAACAGGGACAACAGCCCCAGCATTTT
cdr3_aa: CASTEQGQQPQHF

d_call: .
v_call: TRBV7-2
j_call: TRBJ2-7
clone_size: .
cdr3_nt: TGTGCCAGCAGCCACAGGGAAGGTAGCGGGCTTCTCGCCTACGAGCAGTACTTC
cdr3_aa: CASSHREGSGLLAYEQYF

d_call: .
v_call: TRBV7-6
j_call: TRBJ2-7
clone_size: .
cdr3_nt: TGTGCCAGCAGCTTAACCGACAGGTCCTACGAGCAGTACTTC
cdr3_aa: CASSLTDRSYEQYF

d_call: TRBD1
v_call: TRBV10-3
j_call: TRBJ1-3
clone_size: .
cdr3_nt: TGTGCCATCAGACAGGGGTTGGATGGAAACACCATATATTTT
cdr3_aa: CAIRQGLDGNTIYF

d_call: .
v_call: TRBV4-1
j_call: TRBJ1-4
clone_size: .
cdr3_nt: TGCGCCAGCAGCCCAGGACAGACAACTAATGAAAAACTGTTTTTT
cdr3_aa: CASSPGQTTNEKLFF

d_call: .
v_call: TRBV7-9
j_call: TRBJ1-5
clone_size: few
cdr3_nt: TGTGCCAGCAGCTTAGCCCGTACAGGGTTTGGTTATCAGCCCCAGCATTTT
cdr3_aa: CASSLARTGFGYQPQHF

d_call: .
v_call: TRBV29-1
j_call: TRBJ1-3
clone_size: once
cdr3_nt: TGCAGCGTTGGACAGGGAAACACCATATATTTT
cdr3_aa: CSVGQGNTIYF

d_call: .
v_call: TRBV28
j_call: TRBJ1-5
clone_size: .
cdr3_nt: TGTGCCAGCAGTCCCCCCGGAGGGCATCAGCCCCAGCATTTT
cdr3_aa: CASSPPGGHQPQHF

d_call: .
v_call: TRBV6-4
j_call: TRBJ1-5
clone_size: .
cdr3_nt: TGTGCCAGCAGGGGGGGTCAGCCCCAGCATTTT
cdr3_aa: CASRGGQPQHF

d_call: TRBD2
v_call: TRBV7-2
j_call: TRBJ2-7
clone_size: .
cdr3_nt: TGTGCCAGCCGGTCTAGCGGGGGGACCCCCTACGAGCAGTACTTC
cdr3_aa: CASRSSGGTPYEQYF

d_call: TRBD1
v_call: TRBV28
j_call: TRBJ1-5
clone_size: once
cdr3_nt: TGTGCCAGCAGTTTAGGGACAGGGCTCGTGAAGCCCCAGCATTTT
cdr3_aa: CASSLGTGLVKPQHF

d_call: TRBD1
v_call: TRBV29-1
j_call: TRBJ2-2
clone_size: .
cdr3_nt: TGCAGCGTACAGGGGGGTCCGTACACCGGGGAGCTGTTTTTT
cdr3_aa: CSVQGGPYTGELFF

d_call: .
v_call: TRBV11-2
j_call: TRBJ1-1
clone_size: .
cdr3_nt: TGTGCCAGCAGCTTAGGAGGAATCTTGAACACTGAAGCTTTCTTT
cdr3_aa: CASSLGGILNTEAFF

d_call: .
v_call: TRBV30
j_call: TRBJ1-1
clone_size: .
cdr3_nt: TGTGCCTGGAGTGTCGGGGGGCGCCTGGAACTCCTGAGCACTGAAGCTTTCTTT
cdr3_aa: CAWSVGGRLELLSTEAFF

d_call: .
v_call: TRBV11-2
j_call: TRBJ2-7
clone_size: .
cdr3_nt: TGTGCCAGCAGCTTAGGAGGGGGAATTCAGAGCGAGCAGTACTTC
cdr3_aa: CASSLGGGIQSEQYF

d_call: .
v_call: TRBV20-1
j_call: TRBJ1-1
clone_size: .
cdr3_nt: TGCAGTACGGACAGTAACACTGAAGCTTTCTTT
cdr3_aa: CSTDSNTEAFF

d_call: TRBD2
v_call: TRBV7-3
j_call: TRBJ2-2
clone_size: .
cdr3_nt: TGTGCCAGCAGCGCCGGGACTAGCGGGACCGGGGAGCTGTTTTTT
cdr3_aa: CASSAGTSGTGELFF

d_call: .
v_call: TRBV19
j_call: TRBJ1-1
clone_size: .
cdr3_nt: TGTGCCAGTAGAACTAATCCGGACAGACTACCGAACACTGAAGCTTTCTTT
cdr3_aa: CASRTNPDRLPNTEAFF

d_call: TRBD1
v_call: TRBV2
j_call: TRBJ2-7
clone_size: .
cdr3_nt: TGTGCCAGCAGCCCGGGACAGGTCATGTACGAGCAGTACTTC
cdr3_aa: CASSPGQVMYEQYF